The clone carrying this TCR beta chain was seen more than once but under ten times. The antigen remains unidentified. These data belong to a study of response to subunit inactivated influenza vaccine. General study findings and limits: Authors suggested each seasonal flu vaccination may recruit only limited numbers of new T cells.

TCRdb reprocessed the RT-PCR reads via MiXCR and lists one record per CDR3 protein. The sample contains under 850,000 distinct CDR3 sequences, less than 20% of which appear only once. J lost 2 bases, V lost 3 bases, and 11 bases had no gene match. The CDR3 is 18 amino acids. The germline V gene has CDR1 SGHAT and CDR2 FQDESV (reference sequence). The chain couples TRBV11-1 to TRBJ2-2, with TRBD1 matching 8 bases. The material sequenced was PBMCs from blood, taken 5 to 6 days after vaccination. The origin of this receptor is a man aged 50 to 59 who received an inactivated influenza vaccine. CDR3 amino acids: CASSFKGGQVSNTGELFF. In nucleotides, the CDR3 is TGTGCCAGCAGCTTCAAAGGGGGACAGGTTTCCAACACCGGGGAGCTGTTTTTT.